The clone carrying this T cell receptor (beta chain) showed up many times. The sample comes from a study of CD8+CD57+ T cells in acquired aplastic anemia. Germline V gives CDR1 DFQATT, CDR2 SNEGSKA (reference sequence). V was cut by 3 bases and J by 7 bases, with 12 bases left in between. The CDR3 spans 12 residues. Genomic DNA templated the TCR beta VDJ and CDR3 profiling. One entry per CDR3 protein, called by TCRdb with MiXCR from the reads. The repertoire consists of about 220,000 distinct CDR3 sequences, with about 37% occurring once and the leading ten covering more than 0.95%. This receptor was identified in a human donor in good health, serving as a control. This sequence joins TRBV20-1 and TRBJ1-2; D gene unclear. The sample comprised sorted CD4+, CD8+, or CD8+CD57+ T cells (not recorded which) from PBMCs. The CDR3 here is CSASLYGSGYTF. The CDR3 nucleotides are TGCAGTGCTAGCCTTTACGGCTCTGGCTACACCTTC.